Shown below are 15 T cell receptor beta chains from a single sample sequenced in a study of control samples from healthy donors and cancer patients (TCRdb year 2020). Library method: the immunoSEQ multiplex PCR assay. TCRdb retrieved this table from immuneACCESS and kept in-frame rearrangements only. Not all clones are present; in checked studies, unresolved V genes account for under half, and no reason is known for the remainder. The sample includes under 95,000 clones, with about 89% observed a single time. Over 0.75% of the sample is taken by the ten largest. Sequenced: blood. All receptors come from a woman aged 25 to 39 in good health.

This clone was picked up one time. V is TRBV18 and J is TRBJ1-5, with TRBD1 matching 10 bases. The CDR3 loop spans 18 amino acids. From germline, CDR1 is KGHSH and CDR2 LQKENI. With 3 bases clipped from V and 0 bases from J, the junction kept 8 bases outside the gene matches. This CDR3 reads CASSPGTGASNSNQPQHF. CDR3 DNA sequence: TGTGCCAGCTCACCCGGGACAGGGGCGTCAAATAGCAATCAGCCCCAGCATTTT.

This chain connects TRBV11-2 to TRBJ2-1, with TRBD2 identical over 12 bases. In germline, CDR1 is SGHAT, CDR2 FQNNGV. The CDR3 is made up of 15 amino acids. V was clipped by 6 bases and J by 7 bases; unmatched bases: 7. CDR3 in amino acids: CASRQLAGGSNEQFF. CDR3 coding DNA: TGTGCCAGCAGACAGCTAGCGGGGGGGAGTAATGAGCAGTTCTTC.

The chain uses TRBV5-1 and TRBJ1-1, with D tentatively TRBD1 (6 bases). With 2 bases removed from V and 6 bases from J, the gap between germline ends came to 17 bases. This CDR3 spans 15 amino acids. Germline CDR1 SGHRS, CDR2 YFSETQ. CDR3 sequence: CASSLRTGATAEAFF. The CDR3 DNA sequence: TGCGCCAGCAGCTTACGGACGGGGGCGACCGCTGAAGCTTTCTTT.

V is TRBV7-9 and J is TRBJ2-7; 7 bases line up with TRBD2. In germline, CDR1 is SEHNR, CDR2 FQNEAQ (reference sequence). The V gene end was trimmed by 3 bases and the J gene end by 5 bases; junction bases not matched to a gene: 4. The CDR3 contains 13 residues. CDR3 sequence: CASSFVAGDEQYF. CDR3 nucleotides: TGTGCCAGCAGCTTTGTTGCGGGAGACGAGCAGTACTTC.

The chain combines TRBV5-1 with TRBJ2-7, with 9 bases aligning to TRBD1. Germline V CDR1 and CDR2: SGHRS, YFSETQ. With 3 bases clipped from V and 4 bases from J, the junction kept 11 bases outside the gene matches. This CDR3 contains 16 residues. CDR3 protein: CASSSGTGSLGYEQYF. CDR3 nucleotides: TGCGCCAGCAGCTCCGGGACAGGGTCCCTCGGATACGAGCAGTACTTC.

This chain joins TRBV19 and TRBJ2-1; 9 nucleotides line up with TRBD2. Germline loops: CDR1 LNHDA, CDR2 SQIVND (reference sequence). V lost 4 bases and J lost 8; bases outside the gene matches: 9. The length of the CDR3 is 15 residues. This CDR3 is CASSRTAGGRHEQFF. Here the CDR3 DNA reads TGTGCCAGTAGTAGGACAGCGGGGGGCCGCCATGAGCAGTTCTTC.

The rearrangement links TRBV27 to TRBJ1-5; 12 bases are shared with TRBD1. This CDR3 is 17 amino acids long. CDR1 is MNHEY, CDR2 SMNVEV, per germline (reference sequence). Germline trimming cut 1 base from V and 7 bases from J; bases unmatched to any gene: 8. For the CDR3, the DNA is TGTGCCAGCAGTTTATGGGGGGACAGGGGGCGAGGGCAGCCCCAGCATTTT. It specifies CASSLWGDRGRGQPQHF.

This chain connects TRBV29-1 to TRBJ1-4; D is ambiguous. This CDR3 is built from 11 residues. CDR1 and CDR2 from the germline V gene are SQVTM and ANQGSEA. Trimming removed 7 bases at V and 8 bases at J, with 11 bases between. This chain's CDR3 is CSAIQGEKLFF. The CDR3 coding sequence is TGCAGCGCGATACAAGGGGAAAAACTGTTTTTT.

This clone appeared a few times. V gene TRBV30 combines with J gene TRBJ2-3; D might be TRBD1 (6 bases). CDR3 length equals 14 residues. Germline V CDR1 and CDR2: GTSNPN, SVGIG (reference sequence). The ends were cut back, 3 bases at V and 1 base at J, with 11 bases in the middle. The CDR3 loop reads CAWRRGWGTDTQYF. The CDR3 nucleotides are TGTGCCTGGAGAAGGGGGTGGGGCACAGATACGCAGTATTTT.

The chain uses TRBV5-1 and TRBJ2-1; D remains ambiguous. CDR3 length: 14 amino acids. V lost 5 bases, J lost 2 bases, and 11 bases lay in between. CDR1 and CDR2 from the germline V gene are SGHRS and YFSETQ. The DNA for the CDR3 is TGCGCCAGCAGTCCCGGTCAAACCTACAATGAGCAGTTCTTC. Translated: CASSPGQTYNEQFF.

The chain links TRBV4-1 to TRBJ2-1, with 8 bases fitting TRBD1. The germline gives CDR1 MGHRA, CDR2 YSYEKL. This CDR3 has 15 residues. V shed 3 bases, J shed 1 base, and the junction held 2 bases outside the gene matches. CDR3 loop: CASSQGTGSYNEQFF. CDR3 in DNA: TGCGCCAGCAGCCAGGGGACAGGTTCCTACAATGAGCAGTTCTTC.

The chain employs TRBV5-1 and TRBJ1-2, with 7 nucleotides matching TRBD1. Germline CDR1 reads SGHRS; CDR2 reads YFSETQ. This CDR3 is built from 14 residues. The V segment lost 6 bases and the J segment 2 bases; nucleotides outside the gene matches: 7. The CDR3 region is CASTGLTGNYGYTF. DNA of the CDR3: TGCGCCAGCACGGGACTGACAGGGAACTATGGCTACACCTTC.

The V gene is TRBV5-1, the J gene TRBJ1-3; D call uncertain. This CDR3 spans 14 amino acids. Trimming took 3 bases from V and 2 from J, leaving 9 bases between them. Germline V lookup: CDR1 SGHRS, CDR2 YFSETQ. This chain's CDR3 is CASSSEVAGNTIYF. The CDR3 region has the DNA TGCGCCAGCAGCTCCGAAGTAGCTGGAAACACCATATATTTT.

The chain has TRBV29-1 and TRBJ2-5; D not resolved. Per the germline V gene, CDR1 is SQVTM and CDR2 is ANQGSEA. The CDR3 length is 12 residues. The germline V and J ends were trimmed by 8 bases and 5 bases, with 15 bases remaining between them. The CDR3 coding sequence is TGCAGCTCCCGCCGAGGAATCGAGACCCAGTACTTC. It translates to CSSRRGIETQYF.

This chain connects TRBV19 to TRBJ1-3; 7 bases fit TRBD1. V lost 1 base and J lost 0; bases outside the gene matches: 3. CDR1 LNHDA and CDR2 SQIVND come from the germline V gene (reference sequence). This CDR3 is built from 16 residues. CDR3 residues: CASSIGGGYSGNTIYF. DNA of the CDR3: TGTGCCAGTAGTATAGGAGGGGGCTACTCTGGAAACACCATATATTTT.